Below, 23 T cell receptor beta chains from the same sample are listed, as sequenced in a study of blood T cell repertoires in COVID-19. Only in-frame clones appear in the TCRdb table, and some are missing; sequencing was by immunoSEQ multiplex PCR. The sample records 150,000 to 200,000 clones, roughly 80% being singletons. The specimen was PBMCs or T cells enriched from blood (not recorded which). The receptor set was obtained from a man between 45 and 60 years old who had recovered from COVID-19.

The chain links TRBV25-1 to TRBJ1-2; D remains ambiguous. CDR1 and CDR2 (germline): MGHDK, SYGVNS. The V and J ends lost 2 bases and 6 bases respectively, with 13 bases between them. The CDR3 loop spans 14 amino acids. The CDR3 DNA reads as TGTGCCAGCAGTGAAGTTGGCGGGATGGATGGCTACACCTTC. It encodes CASSEVGGMDGYTF.

There are a few counts of this clone. V is TRBV19 and J is TRBJ2-6; no clear D gene. Germline-derived CDR1 and CDR2 are LNHDA and SQIVND (reference sequence). The CDR3 has 15 residues. V was trimmed by 5 bases and J by 6 bases, leaving 14 bases between them. The CDR3 sequence: CASSAREVTANVLTF. In DNA form, the CDR3 reads TGTGCCAGTAGTGCCCGCGAGGTTACGGCCAACGTCCTGACTTTC.

A single count supports this clone. The V gene is TRBV10-3, the J gene TRBJ2-2; maybe TRBD1 (5 bases). CDR3 size: 16 residues. Between the trimmed V and J ends, which lost 3 bases and 3 bases, there was a span of 14 bases. In germline, CDR1 is ENHRY, CDR2 SYGVKD. CDR3 region: CAISDRQPRDTGELFF. As DNA, the CDR3 is TGTGCCATCAGTGATCGACAGCCCCGGGACACCGGGGAGCTGTTTTTT.

The V gene is TRBV10-3, the J gene TRBJ2-7, with 8 bases aligning to TRBD2. The CDR3 length is 16 residues. V trimming: 2 bases; J trimming: 1 base; junction bases outside the gene matches: 7. CDR1 and CDR2 (germline): ENHRY, SYGVKD. This CDR3 is CAISERYERGSYEQYF. For the CDR3, the DNA is TGTGCCATCAGTGAGAGGTATGAGCGGGGGTCCTACGAGCAGTACTTC.

This clone was found once. J is TRBJ1-4 and V is TRBV7-8; 9 positions match TRBD1. Losses at the gene ends were 2 bases for V and 5 bases for J; bases not matched to a gene: 3. Germline CDR1 is SGHVS and CDR2 is FQNEAQ. The CDR3 contains 15 residues. CDR3 in amino acids: CASSLSDRGNEKLFF. CDR3 bases: TGTGCCAGCAGCTTATCGGACAGGGGCAATGAAAAACTGTTTTTT.

V gene TRBV2 combines with J gene TRBJ1-2; TRBD1 is a possible D gene (5 bases). The CDR3 consists of 12 residues. Germline V lookup: CDR1 SNHLY, CDR2 FYNNEI. V was clipped by 3 bases and J by 4 bases, with 6 bases between them. CDR3 bases: TGTGCCAGCAGTGAGACAGTCTATGGCTACACCTTC. Encoded protein: CASSETVYGYTF.

The CDR3 region is CASSEDRALHF. In DNA, the CDR3 is TGTGCCAGCAGTGAGGACAGGGCCTTGCATTTT. This chain uses TRBV2 with TRBJ1-5; 8 bases line up with TRBD1. Germline CDR1 and CDR2: SNHLY and FYNNEI. Unmatched junction bases numbered 4, after V lost 3 bases and J lost 15 bases. The CDR3 is 11 residues long.

This clone was picked up a small number of times. This rearrangement joins TRBV30 to TRBJ1-4; possibly TRBD1 for D (6 bases). Trimming took 3 bases from V and 8 from J, leaving 16 bases between them. CDR3 length: 14 residues. The germline V gene encodes CDR1 GTSNPN and CDR2 SVGIG (reference sequence). The CDR3 sequence is CAWRRGRGAEKLFF. The CDR3 DNA follows: TGTGCCTGGAGGAGAGGCAGGGGAGCGGAAAAACTGTTTTTT.

This chain connects TRBV29-1 to TRBJ1-1, with TRBD1 matching over 8 bases. The CDR3 covers 15 residues. V lost 3 bases and J lost 6; bases outside the gene matches: 12. Germline CDR1 reads SQVTM; CDR2 reads ANQGSEA. The CDR3 sequence: CSVDRNRGSVAEAFF. The CDR3 DNA reads as TGCAGCGTTGATAGGAACAGGGGGAGTGTCGCTGAAGCTTTCTTT.

The gene calls are TRBV6-4 and TRBJ2-7, with 7 bases that match TRBD1. The CDR3 is 15 amino acids. Germline V gene sequence: CDR1 MRHNA, CDR2 SNTAGT. The junction had 11 bases not matched to a gene; V was cut back by 6 bases and J by 3 bases. The CDR3 DNA reads TGTGCCAGCAGGGTCTTGGACAGGAGCCTCTACGAGCAGTACTTC. Protein product: CASRVLDRSLYEQYF.

This clone was seen just once. The chain has TRBV7-8 and TRBJ2-7, with TRBD2 as a possible D gene (5 bases). The CDR3 totals 19 residues. V lost 0 bases and J 5 bases, leaving 26 bases between the germline ends. CDR1 SGHVS and CDR2 FQNEAQ come from the germline V gene. In nucleotides, the CDR3 is TGTGCCAGCAGCTTAGCTCTAGCCCACACGATGGGTACTTGGGACGAGCAGTACTTC. Translation: CASSLALAHTMGTWDEQYF.

V gene TRBV7-2 combines with J gene TRBJ2-4; TRBD2 matches 9 bases. Germline V gives CDR1 SGHTA, CDR2 FQGNSA. J lost 1 base, V lost 1 base, and 5 bases had no gene match. There are 17 residues in the CDR3. CDR3 amino acids: CASSLGGGARAKNIQYF. The CDR3 DNA reads as TGTGCCAGCAGCTTAGGCGGGGGGGCTCGGGCCAAAAACATTCAGTACTTC.

The V call is TRBV29-1, the J call TRBJ2-3; D gene ambiguous. Germline V gene data show CDR1 as SQVTM and CDR2 as ANQGSEA. This CDR3 comprises 15 residues. V lost 1 base and J 0 bases, leaving 11 bases between the germline ends. DNA of the CDR3: TGCAGCGTTGAAGGGCCCGACACGAGCACAGATACGCAGTATTTT. This encodes CSVEGPDTSTDTQYF.

This clone was found once. The chain carries TRBV15 and TRBJ2-5, with TRBD1 identical over 7 bases. Per the germline V gene, CDR1 is LNHNV and CDR2 is YYDKDF (reference sequence). V shed 4 bases and J 4 bases; nucleotides not matched to a gene: 6. The CDR3 runs 14 residues. The CDR3 DNA sequence: TGTGCCACCAGCATAAACAGGGGCAGAGAGACCCAGTACTTC. Amino acids: CATSINRGRETQYF.

The V call is TRBV5-8, the J call TRBJ2-5, with 11 nucleotides matching TRBD1. Germline-derived CDR1 and CDR2 are SGHTS and YDEGEE. The CDR3 consists of 15 residues. V lost 3 bases, J lost 5 bases, and 6 bases stayed unmatched. The CDR3 region has the DNA TGTGCCAGCAGCTCTCTCCGGGACAGGGGGGAGACCCAGTACTTC. Its translation is CASSSLRDRGETQYF.

V gene TRBV12-3 or TRBV12-4 combines with J gene TRBJ1-5; D not resolved. The CDR3 length is 13 residues. V was clipped by 5 bases and J by 6 bases, with 11 bases between them. The chain's CDR3 is CASSSGFSQPQHF. CDR3 sequence (DNA): TGTGCCAGCAGTAGCGGCTTTAGTCAGCCCCAGCATTTT.

This clone was seen a handful of times. The chain recombines TRBV27 with TRBJ1-5; 9 bases are shared with TRBD1. Germline lookup yields CDR1 MNHEY and CDR2 SMNVEV (reference sequence). The junction had 10 bases not matched to a gene; V was cut back by 6 bases and J by 7 bases. This CDR3 contains 15 residues. This chain's CDR3 is CASSRDREVGQPQHF. For the CDR3, the DNA is TGTGCCAGCAGCCGGGACAGGGAGGTCGGACAGCCCCAGCATTTT.

V usage is TRBV7-2 and J usage is TRBJ2-1; 8 bases map to TRBD2. Germline-derived CDR1 and CDR2 are SGHTA and FQGNSA. The trim removed 1 base at V and 4 bases at J, leaving 3 bases unmatched. This CDR3 is 15 amino acids long. The CDR3 DNA is TGTGCCAGCAGCTTAGACGGGGGGGAGTACAATGAGCAGTTCTTC. Amino acids: CASSLDGGEYNEQFF.

The CDR3 here is CASKDRDNYGYTF. The CDR3 DNA follows: TGTGCCAGCAAGGACAGGGATAACTATGGCTACACCTTC. The V and J genes are TRBV27 and TRBJ1-2, with TRBD1 matching 8 bases. The CDR3 loop spans 13 amino acids. Germline loops: CDR1 MNHEY, CDR2 SMNVEV (reference sequence). Germline trimming cut 7 bases from V and 1 base from J; bases unmatched to any gene: 2.

The CDR3 region has the DNA TGTGCCAGCAGCTTGAGTCTTCGGGGGGGCCCCTACAATGAGCAGTTCTTC. Protein sequence: CASSLSLRGGPYNEQFF. The chain carries TRBV5-8 and TRBJ2-1, with 8 bases identical to TRBD2. Trimming at V came to 1 base and at J to 2 bases, leaving 8 bases not matched to a gene. This CDR3 region has 17 residues. Germline assignment: CDR1 SGHTS and CDR2 YDEGEE.

The chain is built from TRBV6-5 and TRBJ1-2; D gene unclear. The germline V gene encodes CDR1 MNHEY and CDR2 SVGAGI. The CDR3 extends over 12 amino acids. Trimming pared 0 bases from V and 14 bases from J, leaving 13 bases between. The CDR3 region is CASSYSAGLWTF. The CDR3 nucleotides are TGTGCCAGCAGTTACTCGGCAGGATTGTGGACCTTC.

The chain uses TRBV7-8 and TRBJ2-1; 11 positions agree with TRBD2. The CDR3 extends over 17 amino acids. The V segment lost 5 bases and the J segment 7 bases; nucleotides outside the gene matches: 13. Germline values: CDR1 SGHVS, CDR2 FQNEAQ. CDR3 bases: TGTGCCAGCAGCACAGGGGCCCCGGGACTAGCGGAAAATGAGCAGTTCTTC. Protein product: CASSTGAPGLAENEQFF.

The chain couples TRBV5-6 to TRBJ2-1; D is possibly TRBD1 (6 bases). Germline-derived CDR1 and CDR2 are SGHDT and YYEEEE. CDR3 length equals 14 residues. Trimming left V 2 bases short and J 2 bases short, with 8 bases between. As DNA, the CDR3 is TGTGCCAGCAGCTTCCGACAGGCCTACAATGAGCAGTTCTTC. Protein product: CASSFRQAYNEQFF.